This T cell receptor beta chain is from a study of T cell repertoires in cytomegalovirus infection. TCRdb passed the reads through MiXCR, listing each CDR3 protein once. This table holds more than 35,000 distinct CDR3 sequences, over 50% found once. Points on this clonotype: Its antigen is unidentified.

Losses at the gene ends were 5 bases for V and 3 bases for J; bases not matched to a gene: 12. In germline, CDR1 is SGHAT, CDR2 FQNNGV. This CDR3 has 16 residues. This clonotype was obtained from a human donor in good health (CMV status not recorded). Some clones in this sample may be carry-over from other donors' samples. The chain recombines TRBV11-2 with TRBJ1-2; 7 bases match TRBD1. The specimen comprised CD8+ T cells from cultured PBMCs, sampled from culture after CMV antigen stimulation. CDR3 protein: CASSPRSRGRDYGYTF. As DNA, the CDR3 is TGTGCCAGCAGCCCCAGGTCGAGGGGGCGAGACTATGGCTACACCTTC.